The present TCR beta chain was sequenced within a study of shared clonotypes between healthy human individuals. Study summary: Donors, aged 18 to 49, were a couple of women and a few men. CD4 naive cells filled three plates per donor, CD4 memory three, CD8 naive two and CD8 memory one. Study conclusions and caveats: For naive CD4 cells, around 5% of clonotypes were shared across a few donors.

V lost 4 bases and J lost 7, with 20 bases in between. There are 16 residues in the CDR3. Per germline, CDR1 MGHRA and CDR2 YSYEKL. Genomic DNA (from each subset) was split evenly across several immunoSEQ plates. Profiled with immunoSEQ multiplex PCR; TCRdb holds only in-frame clones, not every one. The profile covers approximately 530,000 clones, with 95% to 97% appearing a single time and approximately 0.06% taken by the ten largest. On this clone itself: The antigen is unknown.

The sequenced material came from naive CD4+ T cells sorted from blood. Subset defined: CD45RA+ positively selected. This chain connects TRBV4-1 to TRBJ2-1; perhaps TRBD2 as D (6 bases). The TCR was taken from a woman in her 30s in good health. The CDR3 nucleotides read TGCGCCAGCAGCCCCGAACCGGGACTTCTTTTTAATGAGCAGTTCTTC. The encoded protein is CASSPEPGLLFNEQFF.